This T cell receptor (beta chain) is drawn from a study of vaccination effects on CD4 cells after COVID-19. Method: immunoSEQ multiplex PCR; TCRdb's copy keeps in-frame clones and lacks some. The sample has about 71,000 clones, 80% seen once. V lost 7 bases and J lost 11, with 18 bases in between. Germline CDR1 MNHEY, CDR2 SVGAGI. The CDR3 loop spans 13 amino acids. Study results and caveats: Early post-infection timepoints were missing from the study, which also had few convalescent patients. The study found marked clonal contraction of infection- and vaccine-induced clones late after vaccination.

A note on this clone: Its target is unknown.

Sequencing in the ViraFEST assay came after antigen-specific CD4+ T cells had been expanded with viral peptide pools, which were used to stimulate PBMC. Cells that had been cultured for 10 days were the source of isolated CD4+ T cells. No vaccinee had earlier SARS-CoV-2 infection, and nucleocapsid antibodies were negative. For each well, some 1.9 million PBMC were cultured with about 10 IU/ml IL-2 and about 9.1 ug/ml peptides. The sequence came from a human donor who received a COVID-19 vaccine. Sample: CD4+ T cells from PBMCs cultured with SARS-CoV-2 spike peptides, taken before COVID-19 vaccination. This chain connects TRBV6-5 to TRBJ1-5, with D unclear. For the CDR3, the DNA is TGTGCCAGCACCCTAGGGCCACTGGGGACCCAGCATTTT. Translation: CASTLGPLGTQHF.